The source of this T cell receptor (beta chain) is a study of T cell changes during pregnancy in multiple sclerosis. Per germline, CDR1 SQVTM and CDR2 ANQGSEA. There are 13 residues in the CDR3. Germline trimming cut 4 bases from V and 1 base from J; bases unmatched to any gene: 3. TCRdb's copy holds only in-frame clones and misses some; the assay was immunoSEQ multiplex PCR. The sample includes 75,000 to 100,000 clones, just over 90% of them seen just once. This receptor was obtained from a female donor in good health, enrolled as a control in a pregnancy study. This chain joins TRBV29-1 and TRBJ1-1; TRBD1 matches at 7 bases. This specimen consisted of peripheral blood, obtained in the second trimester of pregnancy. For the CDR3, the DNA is TGCAGCGTTGGGGGGACAGAGAACACTGAAGCTTTCTTT. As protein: CSVGGTENTEAFF.